The rows below give T cell receptor beta chains drawn from one sample of a study of control samples from healthy donors and cancer patients. Libraries were prepared by immunoSEQ multiplex PCR; TCRdb keeps only in-frame clonotypes and omits some of them. The sample has fewer than 150,000 clones; about nine tenths are singletons. Sequenced: blood. These receptors originate from a man aged 18 to 29 in good health. The CDR3 runs from the conserved cysteine through the conserved F or W. D genes are given only for firm matches. Size is stated for part of the rows, as once, few or many counts, or as a class when the clone is expanded.

j_gene: TRBJ2-3
d_gene: TRBD2
abundance: NA
v_gene: TRBV7-9
CDR3nt: TGTGCCAGCAGCTTAGGGTCTAGCGGGCAAAGCACAGATACGCAGTATTTT
CDR3aa: CASSLGSSGQSTDTQYF

j_gene: TRBJ1-3
d_gene: NA
abundance: few
v_gene: TRBV6-5
CDR3nt: TGTGCCAGCAGTTACTCGGTCAACTCTGGAAACACCATATATTTT
CDR3aa: CASSYSVNSGNTIYF

j_gene: TRBJ1-2
d_gene: TRBD1
abundance: NA
v_gene: TRBV27
CDR3nt: TGTGCCAGCAGTTCGGACAGGGTATGGGGCTACACCTTC
CDR3aa: CASSSDRVWGYTF

j_gene: TRBJ2-7
d_gene: NA
abundance: NA
v_gene: TRBV7-2
CDR3nt: TGTGCCAGCAGCCTCCGTGGGGTGAAAGAGCGGTACTTC
CDR3aa: CASSLRGVKERYF

j_gene: TRBJ1-3
d_gene: NA
abundance: NA
v_gene: TRBV10-3
CDR3nt: TGTGCCGCGACAGTGAGCTCTGGAAACACCATATATTTT
CDR3aa: CAATVSSGNTIYF

j_gene: TRBJ1-2
d_gene: NA
abundance: NA
v_gene: TRBV29-1
CDR3nt: TGCAGCGTTGATGGGCAGAACTATGGCTACACCTTC
CDR3aa: CSVDGQNYGYTF

j_gene: TRBJ1-4
d_gene: NA
abundance: once
v_gene: TRBV19
CDR3nt: TGTGCCAGTGGCGGGGGGCTCGGCGAAAAACTGTTTTTT
CDR3aa: CASGGGLGEKLFF

j_gene: TRBJ2-7
d_gene: NA
abundance: NA
v_gene: TRBV5-6
CDR3nt: TGTGCCAGCAGCTTGTTTCGCCCCCCTACGGAGCAGTACTTC
CDR3aa: CASSLFRPPTEQYF

j_gene: TRBJ2-3
d_gene: TRBD2
abundance: few
v_gene: TRBV6-4
CDR3nt: TGTGCCAGCAGTGAGCGGGGGGCCGGCACAGATACGCAGTATTTT
CDR3aa: CASSERGAGTDTQYF

j_gene: TRBJ2-5
d_gene: TRBD2
abundance: NA
v_gene: TRBV7-9
CDR3nt: TGTGCCAGCAGCTTAGGTGCGGGGGGGCCCGGAGAGACCCAGTACTTC
CDR3aa: CASSLGAGGPGETQYF

j_gene: TRBJ1-4
d_gene: NA
abundance: NA
v_gene: TRBV6-6
CDR3nt: TGTGCCAGCAGTAGCGGGACTAATGAAAAACTGTTTTTT
CDR3aa: CASSSGTNEKLFF

j_gene: TRBJ2-1
d_gene: TRBD1
abundance: NA
v_gene: TRBV9
CDR3nt: TGTGCCAGCAGCGGGGGGACAGGGACATTGAATGAGCAGTTCTTC
CDR3aa: CASSGGTGTLNEQFF

j_gene: TRBJ1-4
d_gene: NA
abundance: NA
v_gene: TRBV7-9
CDR3nt: TGTGCCAGCAGCTCCGGGGGGGCTAATGAAAAACTGTTTTTT
CDR3aa: CASSSGGANEKLFF

j_gene: TRBJ2-5
d_gene: TRBD2
abundance: once
v_gene: TRBV23-1
CDR3nt: TGCGCCAGCAGTCCTCCCGGGGCTAGCGGGGGCCAAGAGACCCAGTACTTC
CDR3aa: CASSPPGASGGQETQYF

j_gene: TRBJ2-2
d_gene: NA
abundance: NA
v_gene: TRBV7-6
CDR3nt: TGTGCCAGCAGCTCGGACCCGAACACCGGGGAGCTGTTTTTT
CDR3aa: CASSSDPNTGELFF

j_gene: TRBJ1-1
d_gene: TRBD1
abundance: once
v_gene: TRBV11-1
CDR3nt: TGTGCCAGCAGCAGGACAGGGGGCTTAGGAGCTTTCTTT
CDR3aa: CASSRTGGLGAFF

j_gene: TRBJ1-2
d_gene: NA
abundance: NA
v_gene: TRBV12-3/TRBV12-4
CDR3nt: TGTGCCAGCAGTTTAGGGGGAGGTGCGCGCTACACCTTC
CDR3aa: CASSLGGGARYTF

j_gene: TRBJ1-5
d_gene: TRBD1
abundance: NA
v_gene: TRBV5-1
CDR3nt: TGCGCCAGCAGCTTAATGACAGGGGTCGGTCAGCCCCAGCATTTT
CDR3aa: CASSLMTGVGQPQHF

j_gene: TRBJ1-3
d_gene: NA
abundance: NA
v_gene: TRBV29-1
CDR3nt: TGCAGCGTTGTTAGAAGCTCTGGAAACACCATATATTTT
CDR3aa: CSVVRSSGNTIYF

j_gene: TRBJ1-5
d_gene: TRBD1
abundance: NA
v_gene: TRBV6-6
CDR3nt: TGTGCCAGCACTAGGACAGGGGCTAATCAGCCCCAGCATTTT
CDR3aa: CASTRTGANQPQHF

j_gene: TRBJ2-1
d_gene: NA
abundance: once
v_gene: TRBV7-7
CDR3nt: TGTGCTAGCAGCTTAACAGGGAGCTCCTACAATGAGCAGTTCTTC
CDR3aa: CASSLTGSSYNEQFF